Included here is one T cell receptor (beta chain) sequence, with context. This clonotype is labeled medium-sized (0.01 to 0.1%). Its antigen is not yet known. No qualities accompany the bases; no much larger clone lies one base away. The sample originates from a study of immune heterogeneity within non-small cell lung tumors (dated by TCRdb to between 2018 and 2020). Study-wide context: By histology, the tumors included roughly 9 non-squamous carcinomas, several squamous cell carcinomas and 1 tumor not otherwise specified. To examine intratumoral immune heterogeneity, the study used whole-exome sequencing, RNA-seq and TCR beta repertoire sequencing on multiple spatially distinct regions of each NSCLC tumor. TCR repertoires were analyzed from 57 tumor loci of around 15 patients, while transcriptome data covered only 35 to 50 loci from some 11 patients. For mutant peptides 8 to 11 amino acids long, netMHCpan-3.0 predicted neoantigen binding to the HLA alleles of each patient.

Genomic DNA was extracted from bulk tumor tissue and used as the TCR template, and approximately 620 ng gDNA was amplified per sample. During surgery, several biopsies were collected from each primary tumor and placed as far from one another as possible within the tumor mass. The study cohort was described as untreated, and patients were newly diagnosed NSCLC cases undergoing curative surgery. The samples came from some 15 patients with newly diagnosed non-small cell lung cancer who were having surgery intended to be curative. Two independent pathologists examined the resected tumor masses. Only high-quality DNA and RNA samples were carried forward to sequencing. A multiplex PCR system amplified the TCR beta CDR3 region, with a first 10-cycle round using 32 V-gene forward and 13 J-gene reverse primers. The first PCR round used a QIAGEN Multiplex PCR Kit, and the primer sequences were filed in Chinese patent CN105087789A. A second PCR round added Illumina universal primers using the Phusion High-Fidelity PCR Kit. Paired-end sequencing of TCR libraries was carried out on the Illumina HiSeq X Ten platform at a read length of 151 bp. Turning to the authors' computational methods: Cutadapt was used to discard reads without multiplex PCR primers, PEAR merged the read pairs, and MiXCR with default settings called the CDR3 regions. Shannon entropy measured repertoire diversity, and clonality was calculated as one minus the Shannon entropy divided by the ln of the count of productive unique sequences. Clonotypes present at frequencies of at least 0.5% were defined as dominant or high-frequency T-cell clones. The public reads were run again by TCRdb, first through fastp at Q25 and then through MiXCR, and only productive beta chains were kept. For every CDR3 protein sequence, its rows merge into one entry that carries the most common genes and DNA. TCRdb's processing, not the authors' own work, is the source of the V and J calls. For this sample there are roughly 15,000 distinct CDR3 sequences; less than 35% appear just once. Roughly 5.2% of the sample is taken by the ten largest.

At the junction V is shortened by 6 bases and J by 7 bases, with 12 bases in between. Based on the germline V gene (reference sequence), the CDR1 and CDR2 sequences are MNHEY and SMNVEV. The CDR3 runs 12 amino acids, cysteine and phenylalanine included. Left in the record is the CDR3 DNA by itself, 36 bases read in frame from the first base. General study outcomes and caveats: A moderate positive correlation (R roughly 0.35), which was statistically significant, linked local T-cell repertoire clonality to local tumor mutational burden. Within a given patient, the same dominant CDR3B clonotypes showed up repeatedly across loci, although different tumor locations also carried unique high-frequency clones. For the most part, high-frequency TCR beta clonotypes differed from one individual patient to another.

Sequencing used lung tumor tissue. This receptor was obtained from a man aged 40-49 years with non-small cell lung cancer. The chain is encoded by TRBV27 joined to TRBJ1-2; too little of a D gene remains to name it. The nucleotide sequence reads as follows: TGTGCCAGCAGCACGTCTCGCTCTGGCTACACCTTC. The translation is CASSTSRSGYTF.